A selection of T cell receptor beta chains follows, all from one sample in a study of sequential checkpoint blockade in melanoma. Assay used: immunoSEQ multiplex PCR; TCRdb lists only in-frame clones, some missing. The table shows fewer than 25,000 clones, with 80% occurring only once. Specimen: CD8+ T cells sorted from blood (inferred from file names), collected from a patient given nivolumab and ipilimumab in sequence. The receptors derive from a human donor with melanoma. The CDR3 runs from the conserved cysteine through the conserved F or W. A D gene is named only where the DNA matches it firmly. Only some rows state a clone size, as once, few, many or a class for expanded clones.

CDR3 DNA: TGTGCCATCGGGGGCAGATATACGCAGTATTTT
CDR3 protein: CAIGGRYTQYF
D gene: NA
J gene: TRBJ2-3
V gene: TRBV10-3
clone size: NA

CDR3 DNA: TGCAGCGTTGATAACCAGGCCCTCACCGGGGAGCTGTTTTTT
CDR3 protein: CSVDNQALTGELFF
D gene: NA
J gene: TRBJ2-2
V gene: TRBV29-1
clone size: once

CDR3 DNA: TGTGCCAGCAGCCAAGCCCCTCCTAGCGGGATTTATAATGAGCAGTTCTTC
CDR3 protein: CASSQAPPSGIYNEQFF
D gene: TRBD2
J gene: TRBJ2-1
V gene: TRBV4-2
clone size: NA

CDR3 DNA: TGTGCGACAAAACTACAGGGGGGACCTCCCGGGACTGAAGCTTTCTTT
CDR3 protein: CATKLQGGPPGTEAFF
D gene: TRBD1
J gene: TRBJ1-1
V gene: TRBV27
clone size: NA

CDR3 DNA: TGTGCCAGCAGCTCGAGGGGGACAGGGGCCACCTACGAGCAGTACTTC
CDR3 protein: CASSSRGTGATYEQYF
D gene: TRBD1
J gene: TRBJ2-7
V gene: TRBV13
clone size: NA

CDR3 DNA: TGTGCCAGCAGCTTGAGCAACTACGAGCAGTACTTC
CDR3 protein: CASSLSNYEQYF
D gene: NA
J gene: TRBJ2-7
V gene: TRBV5-6
clone size: NA

CDR3 DNA: TGTGCCAGCAGCTTTGAGGCAGTTCGCCCAGAGTACAATGAGCAGTTCTTC
CDR3 protein: CASSFEAVRPEYNEQFF
D gene: NA
J gene: TRBJ2-1
V gene: TRBV7-2
clone size: NA

CDR3 DNA: TGTGCCAGCAGCTTAGTGGACAGGGTAGAGACCCAGTACTTC
CDR3 protein: CASSLVDRVETQYF
D gene: TRBD1
J gene: TRBJ2-5
V gene: TRBV11-2
clone size: once

CDR3 DNA: TGTGCCAGCAGTTCCCGGGACAGCTACGAGCAGTACTTC
CDR3 protein: CASSSRDSYEQYF
D gene: TRBD1
J gene: TRBJ2-7
V gene: TRBV6-5
clone size: once

CDR3 DNA: TGTGCCAGCAGCTTAGATCTGGTCGGTGGAACAGGCCTCTCCTACGAGCAGTACTTC
CDR3 protein: CASSLDLVGGTGLSYEQYF
D gene: NA
J gene: TRBJ2-7
V gene: TRBV11-2
clone size: NA

CDR3 DNA: TGTGCCAGCAGTTACGGGACAGGGGGCTACGAGCAGTACTTC
CDR3 protein: CASSYGTGGYEQYF
D gene: TRBD1
J gene: TRBJ2-7
V gene: TRBV27
clone size: few

CDR3 DNA: TGTGCCAGCAGCTTACTTCAGGGAAGGGGCACTGAAGCTTTCTTT
CDR3 protein: CASSLLQGRGTEAFF
D gene: NA
J gene: TRBJ1-1
V gene: TRBV11-2
clone size: NA

CDR3 DNA: TGTGCCATCAGTGGACTAGCGGTTATCCACAATGAGCAGTTCTTC
CDR3 protein: CAISGLAVIHNEQFF
D gene: TRBD2
J gene: TRBJ2-1
V gene: TRBV6-5
clone size: NA

CDR3 DNA: TGTGCCAGTAGCCGTGGACAGACGACCTACGAGCAGTACTTC
CDR3 protein: CASSRGQTTYEQYF
D gene: NA
J gene: TRBJ2-7
V gene: TRBV19
clone size: once

CDR3 DNA: TGTGCCAGCAGGACAGACTGGAGAGAGACCCAGTACTTC
CDR3 protein: CASRTDWRETQYF
D gene: NA
J gene: TRBJ2-5
V gene: TRBV28
clone size: NA

CDR3 DNA: TGTGCCAGCAGCTTAGATCCGGGACAGGGCATAAGTTTTGAGCAGTTCTTC
CDR3 protein: CASSLDPGQGISFEQFF
D gene: TRBD1
J gene: TRBJ2-1
V gene: TRBV7-9
clone size: NA

CDR3 DNA: TGTGCCAGCAGTCCACAGGGGGTTTATGGCTACACCTTC
CDR3 protein: CASSPQGVYGYTF
D gene: TRBD1
J gene: TRBJ1-2
V gene: TRBV6-5
clone size: few

CDR3 DNA: TGTGCCAGCAGGCCCGGGACAGGGATACACGAGCAGTACTTC
CDR3 protein: CASRPGTGIHEQYF
D gene: TRBD1
J gene: TRBJ2-7
V gene: TRBV27
clone size: NA

CDR3 DNA: TGTGCCAGCAGCCCGGACTCTTTAGGTACGCAGTATTTT
CDR3 protein: CASSPDSLGTQYF
D gene: NA
J gene: TRBJ2-3
V gene: TRBV6-5
clone size: NA

CDR3 DNA: TGTGCCATCAGTTACGACAGCGAAACTTACGAGCAGTACTTC
CDR3 protein: CAISYDSETYEQYF
D gene: NA
J gene: TRBJ2-7
V gene: TRBV10-3
clone size: NA

CDR3 DNA: TGTGCCAGCAGCTTAGGTGTCCTTACAGGGGAGGACGAGCAGTACTTC
CDR3 protein: CASSLGVLTGEDEQYF
D gene: NA
J gene: TRBJ2-7
V gene: TRBV11-2
clone size: NA